Following are 20 T cell receptor beta chains from one sample sequenced in a study of cytomegalovirus exposure and HLA in healthy donors. The PCR used 60 Vbeta and 13 Jbeta primers. Libraries were prepared by immunoSEQ multiplex PCR; TCRdb keeps only in-frame clonotypes and omits some of them. The sample gives 160,000 or so clones, around 84% of which show up once; approximately 3.1% is in the top ten. The sequenced sample consisted of PBMCs. These receptors all come from a woman aged 35 to 49 in good health and CMV-seronegative.

J is TRBJ2-3 and V is TRBV5-1, with 7 bases that match TRBD2. The CDR3 is 17 amino acids. J gave up 4 bases and V 5 bases, and 16 bases lay outside the gene matches. Germline V gene sequence: CDR1 SGHRS, CDR2 YFSETQ. The CDR3 sequence is CASSRHRAGPVADTQYF. The CDR3, as DNA: TGCGCCAGCAGTCGGCACCGAGCGGGGCCGGTAGCAGATACGCAGTATTTT. Variable domain in full (rest from reference TRBV5-1 and TRBJ2-3): KAGVTQTPRYLIKTRGQQVTLSCSPISGHRSVSWYQQTPGQGLQFLFEYFSETQRNKGNFPGRFSGRQFSNSRSEMNVSTLELGDSALYLCASSRHRAGPVADTQYFGPGTRLTVL.

The rearrangement uses TRBV12-5 and TRBJ1-3; no clear D gene. V was cut by 3 bases and J by 0 bases, with 6 bases left in between. The CDR3 runs to 14 residues. The germline CDR1 and CDR2 sequences are LGHNT and FRNRAP. As DNA, the CDR3 is TGTGCTAGTGGTTTTTCGGGCTCTGGAAACACCATATATTTT. Encoded protein: CASGFSGSGNTIYF.

The genes are TRBV19 and TRBJ1-1, with 10 bases fitting TRBD1. Germline lookup yields CDR1 LNHDA and CDR2 SQIVND (reference sequence). This CDR3 has 16 residues. The V gene end was trimmed by 3 bases and the J gene end by 6 bases; junction bases not matched to a gene: 10. The chain's CDR3 is CASSIGTGQGKAEAFF. DNA for the CDR3: TGTGCCAGTAGTATCGGGACGGGACAGGGGAAGGCTGAAGCTTTCTTT. The full variable domain, its missing parts supplied by reference TRBV19 and TRBJ1-1, is DGGITQSPKYLFRKEGQNVTLSCEQNLNHDAMYWYRQDPGQGLRLIYYSQIVNDFQKGDIAEGYSVSREKKESFPLTVTSAQKNPTAFYLCASSIGTGQGKAEAFFGQGTRLTVV.

V usage is TRBV28 and J usage is TRBJ2-3, with a tentative D call TRBD2 (6 bases). The CDR3 runs 12 residues. The V gene lost 9 bases and the J gene lost 4 bases, with 11 bases spanning the gap. Germline CDR1 is MDHEN and CDR2 is SYDVKM. CDR3 region: CASGVAADTQYF. The CDR3 coding sequence is TGTGCCAGTGGGGTAGCGGCAGATACGCAGTATTTT.

The V and J genes are TRBV4-1 and TRBJ2-1; 12 positions agree with TRBD1. The CDR3 spans 15 residues. V was pared by 4 bases and J by 7 bases, with 5 bases of the junction left unmatched. Germline-derived CDR1 and CDR2 are MGHRA and YSYEKL. In DNA form, the CDR3 reads TGCGCCAGCAGCCGAGGGACAGGGGGCCAAAATGAGCAGTTCTTC. The encoded protein is CASSRGTGGQNEQFF.

As to this clone: Within the sample, other DNA sequences also encode this same CDR3. The CDR3 region has the DNA TGTGCCAGCAGTGAAGCGGGCGGGGGGACTACAGATACGCAGTATTTT. It yields the protein CASSEAGGGTTDTQYF. V gene TRBV6-1 combines with J gene TRBJ2-3; 8 bases map to TRBD2. The length of the CDR3 is 16 residues. V lost 0 bases to trimming and J lost 3 bases; unmatched junction nucleotides: 5. Germline V gene sequence: CDR1 MNHNS, CDR2 SASEGT.

The genes are TRBV19 and TRBJ1-2; the match to TRBD1 covers 7 bases. CDR1 is LNHDA and CDR2 is SQIVND in the germline V gene (reference sequence). V gave up 6 bases and J gave up 5 bases; unmatched junction bases: 15. CDR3 size: 16 residues. This CDR3 is CASSLNRGRGLYGYTF. The CDR3 nucleotides are TGTGCCAGTAGCCTGAACAGGGGAAGAGGTCTTTATGGCTACACCTTC.

The chain employs TRBV28 and TRBJ1-2; 10 nucleotides line up with TRBD1. The CDR3 sequence is 14 residues long. The germline gives CDR1 MDHEN, CDR2 SYDVKM. V lost 4 bases and J lost 8; bases outside the gene matches: 7. The CDR3 sequence: CASSSTGGVIGYTF. For the CDR3, the DNA is TGTGCCAGCAGTTCGACAGGGGGCGTTATCGGCTACACCTTC.

This clone was recorded a few times. The V and J genes are TRBV29-1 and TRBJ2-1; 8 bases agree with TRBD2. CDR3 length: 14 residues. V gave up 7 bases and J gave up 0 bases; unmatched junction bases: 5. Germline values: CDR1 SQVTM, CDR2 ANQGSEA. The CDR3: CSGTAGDSYNEQFF. In DNA form, the CDR3 reads TGCAGCGGGACAGCGGGGGACTCCTACAATGAGCAGTTCTTC.

V and J are TRBV6-1 and TRBJ1-6, with 8 bases matching TRBD1. CDR3 size: 14 residues. The V segment lost 3 bases and the J segment 10 bases; nucleotides outside the gene matches: 5. Germline V CDR1 and CDR2: MNHNS, SASEGT. The CDR3 loop is CASSEQGAVSPLHF. The CDR3, as DNA: TGTGCCAGCAGTGAGCAGGGGGCGGTCTCACCCCTCCACTTT.

The chain employs TRBV11-2 and TRBJ1-1; 7 nucleotides line up with TRBD1. The CDR3 spans 14 residues. Germline-derived CDR1 and CDR2 are SGHAT and FQNNGV. V was clipped by 5 bases and J by 3 bases; unmatched bases: 6. CDR3 sequence (DNA): TGTGCCAGCAGCCCGCTTGGGACAGACACTGAAGCTTTCTTT. Translation gives CASSPLGTDTEAFF.

V gene TRBV18 combines with J gene TRBJ2-5, with D perhaps TRBD2 (6 bases). The CDR3 totals 14 residues. From germline, CDR1 is KGHSH and CDR2 LQKENI. Trimming took off 2 bases at V and 0 bases at J, with 7 bases between the two ends. The CDR3 bases are TGTGCCAGCTCACCAGGGGGGAACCAAGAGACCCAGTACTTC. As protein: CASSPGGNQETQYF.

This chain uses TRBV7-6 with TRBJ1-1; a weak D match, TRBD1 (6 bases). There are 15 residues in the CDR3. V was clipped by 5 bases and J by 4 bases, with 17 bases between them. CDR1 is SGHVS, CDR2 FNYEAQ, per germline. CDR3 amino acids: CASSPGPQGGTEAFF. CDR3 nucleotide sequence: TGTGCCAGCAGCCCGGGCCCACAGGGCGGCACTGAAGCTTTCTTT. The full variable domain, completed using reference TRBV7-6 and TRBJ1-1, is GAGVSQSPRYKVTKRGQDVALRCDPISGHVSLYWYRQALGQGPEFLTYFNYEAQQDKSGLPNDRFSAERPEGSISTLTIQRTEQRDSAMYRCASSPGPQGGTEAFFGQGTRLTVV.

The rearrangement joins TRBV19 to TRBJ1-5; possibly TRBD1 for D (6 bases). The CDR3 spans 15 residues. CDR1 LNHDA and CDR2 SQIVND come from the germline V gene (reference sequence). The germline V and J ends were trimmed by 9 bases and 2 bases, with 17 bases remaining between them. CDR3 loop: CASISQGWGNQPQHF. In DNA, the CDR3 is TGTGCCAGCATCTCACAGGGTTGGGGCAATCAGCCCCAGCATTTT.

The rearrangement uses TRBV5-1 and TRBJ1-1; 9 bases are shared with TRBD1. There are 18 residues in the CDR3. CDR1 and CDR2 from the germline V gene are SGHRS and YFSETQ. V was clipped by 0 bases and J by 6 bases; unmatched bases: 15. The CDR3 coding sequence is TGCGCCAGCAGCTTGGGGTTGGACAGGGGTTCCGTTTTCTCTGAAGCTTTCTTT. This codes for CASSLGLDRGSVFSEAFF.

The chain employs TRBV6-1 and TRBJ1-3; D uncertain. V was shortened by 7 bases and J by 2 bases, with 9 bases between the two germline ends. Germline values: CDR1 MNHNS, CDR2 SASEGT. This CDR3 region has 13 residues. The CDR3 region is CASKNSAGNTIYF. The CDR3 nucleotides are TGTGCCAGCAAAAATTCTGCTGGAAACACCATATATTTT.

This chain links TRBV2 with TRBJ1-5; 8 positions match TRBD1. Germline assignment: CDR1 SNHLY and CDR2 FYNNEI. Germline trimming cut 5 bases from V and 4 bases from J; bases unmatched to any gene: 4. This CDR3 contains 14 residues. CDR3 in DNA: TGTGCCAGCAGTCAACAGGGGGGAAATCAGCCCCAGCATTTT. Encoded protein: CASSQQGGNQPQHF.

Concerning this clone: At one end the junction does not follow the germline gene, possibly because of a read error. This chain uses TRBV7-9 with TRBJ1-6; D possibly corresponds to TRBD1 (6 bases). CDR3 size: 16 residues. From germline, CDR1 is SEHNR and CDR2 FQNEAQ (reference sequence). The CDR3 here is CSSSPQGFSYNSPLHF. The CDR3 bases are TGTTCCAGCAGTCCTCAGGGGTTCTCCTATAATTCACCCCTCCACTTT.

J is TRBJ2-3 and V is TRBV6-6, with a tentative D call TRBD2 (6 bases). CDR3 length equals 15 residues. Per the germline V gene, CDR1 is MNHNY and CDR2 is SVGAGI (reference sequence). V was shortened by 4 bases and J by 4 bases, with 15 bases between the two germline ends. The CDR3 DNA reads as TGTGCCAGCAGTTCCGGGACTCGCCTCTCAGATACGCAGTATTTT. This gives the protein CASSSGTRLSDTQYF.

This clone was seen only once. The rearrangement links TRBV29-1 to TRBJ1-4; 8 bases are a match to TRBD1. The germline V gene has CDR1 SQVTM and CDR2 ANQGSEA. This CDR3 region has 14 residues. The ends lost 4 bases at V and 7 bases at J; junction bases unmatched: 8. The CDR3 bases are TGCAGCGTTGGTCGACAGGGGTTGGGTGAAAAACTGTTTTTT. It translates to CSVGRQGLGEKLFF.